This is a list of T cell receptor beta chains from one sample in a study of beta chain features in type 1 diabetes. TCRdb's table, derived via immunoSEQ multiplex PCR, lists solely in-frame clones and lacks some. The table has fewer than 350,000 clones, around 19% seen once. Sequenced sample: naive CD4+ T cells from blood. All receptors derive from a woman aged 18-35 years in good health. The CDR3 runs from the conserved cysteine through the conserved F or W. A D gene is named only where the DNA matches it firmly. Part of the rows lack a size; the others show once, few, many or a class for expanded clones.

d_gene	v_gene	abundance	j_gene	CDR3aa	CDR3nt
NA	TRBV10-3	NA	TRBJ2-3	CAITSSGRTDTQYF	TGTGCCATCACTAGTAGCGGCCGCACAGATACGCAGTATTTT
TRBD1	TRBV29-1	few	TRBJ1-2	CSVTHRGNYGYTF	TGCAGCGTTACACACAGGGGCAACTATGGCTACACCTTC
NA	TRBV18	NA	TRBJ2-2	CASSPGSGYGELFF	TGTGCCAGCTCACCAGGATCGGGGTACGGGGAGCTGTTTTTT
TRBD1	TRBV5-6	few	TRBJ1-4	CASSLVGTGFGKLFF	TGTGCCAGCAGCTTGGTCGGGACAGGGTTTGGAAAACTGTTTTTT
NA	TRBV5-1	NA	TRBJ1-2	CASRTTGIHGYTF	TGCGCCAGCAGAACCACAGGGATCCATGGCTACACCTTC
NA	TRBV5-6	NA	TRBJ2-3	CASSTLGPTPTDTQYF	TGTGCCAGCAGCACCTTGGGGCCGACTCCCACAGATACGCAGTATTTT
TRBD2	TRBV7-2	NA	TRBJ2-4	CASSTGTSENIQYF	TGTGCCAGCAGCACCGGGACTAGCGAAAACATTCAGTACTTC
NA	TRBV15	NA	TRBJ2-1	CATSSGQNTINEQFF	TGTGCCACCAGCAGCGGACAGAATACCATCAATGAGCAGTTCTTC
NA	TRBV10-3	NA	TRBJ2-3	CAIRDSRAADTQYF	TGTGCCATCAGGGACTCACGTGCGGCAGATACGCAGTATTTT
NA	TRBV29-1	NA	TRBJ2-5	CSVGQIQETQYF	TGCAGCGTCGGACAGATCCAAGAGACCCAGTACTTC
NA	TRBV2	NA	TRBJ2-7	CASSSQRGGSYEQYF	TGTGCCAGCAGTTCCCAGAGGGGGGGATCCTACGAGCAGTACTTC
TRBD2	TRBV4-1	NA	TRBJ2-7	CASSQPTSGSYEQYF	TGCGCCAGCAGCCAGCCGACTAGCGGGAGTTACGAGCAGTACTTC
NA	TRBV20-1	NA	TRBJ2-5	CSAIQGETQYF	TGCAGTGCTATCCAGGGGGAGACCCAGTACTTC
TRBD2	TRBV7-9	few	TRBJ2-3	CASSLASGTADTQYF	TGTGCCAGCAGCTTAGCTAGCGGGACCGCAGATACGCAGTATTTT
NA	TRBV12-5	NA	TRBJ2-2	CASGSVFTGELFF	TGTGCTAGTGGTTCGGTCTTTACCGGGGAGCTGTTTTTT
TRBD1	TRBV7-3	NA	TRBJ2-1	CASSPTGQAYNEQFF	TGTGCCAGCAGCCCGACCGGACAGGCTTACAATGAGCAGTTCTTC
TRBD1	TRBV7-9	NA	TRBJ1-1	CASSLTDRVGTEAFF	TGTGCCAGCAGCTTGACGGACAGGGTGGGCACTGAAGCTTTCTTT
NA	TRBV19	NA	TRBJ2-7	CATTRGEGAGYEQYF	TGTGCCACCACACGGGGAGAGGGAGCGGGTTACGAGCAGTACTTC
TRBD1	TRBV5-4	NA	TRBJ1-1	CASSLPSTGRTEAFF	TGTGCCAGCAGCTTGCCCTCGACAGGGAGGACTGAAGCTTTCTTT
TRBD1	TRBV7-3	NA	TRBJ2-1	CASSRGDSYNEQFF	TGTGCCAGCAGCCGAGGGGACAGCTACAATGAGCAGTTCTTC
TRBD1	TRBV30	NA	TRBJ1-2	CAWSPRPGQGDYGYTF	TGTGCCTGGAGTCCGCGACCGGGACAGGGGGACTATGGCTACACCTTC
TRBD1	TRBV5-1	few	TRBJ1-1	CASSSPGTGRMNTEAFF	TGCGCCAGCAGCTCCCCCGGGACAGGGAGGATGAACACTGAAGCTTTCTTT
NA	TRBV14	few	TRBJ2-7	CASSTGLPPYEQYF	TGTGCCAGCAGCACGGGACTTCCGCCCTACGAGCAGTACTTC
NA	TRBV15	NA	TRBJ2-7	CATSSLGYEQYF	TGTGCCACCAGCAGCCTAGGCTACGAGCAGTACTTC
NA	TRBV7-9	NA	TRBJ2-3	CASSSRQASTDTQYF	TGTGCCAGCAGCTCCAGACAGGCGAGCACAGATACGCAGTATTTT
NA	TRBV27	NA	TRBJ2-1	CASGAKLLYNEQFF	TGTGCCAGCGGGGCAAAACTGCTGTACAATGAGCAGTTCTTC
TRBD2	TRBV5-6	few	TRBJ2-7	CASSHLAGGYEQYF	TGTGCCAGCAGCCATCTAGCGGGAGGCTACGAGCAGTACTTC
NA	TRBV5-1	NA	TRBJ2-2	CASSEGVANTGELFF	TGCGCCAGCAGCGAGGGAGTAGCGAACACCGGGGAGCTGTTTTTT
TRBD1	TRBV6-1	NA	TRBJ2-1	CASSDPDRGFHNEQFF	TGTGCCAGCAGTGACCCCGACAGGGGTTTTCACAATGAGCAGTTCTTC
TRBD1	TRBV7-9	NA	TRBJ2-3	CASSRDSFYTQYF	TGTGCCAGCAGTAGGGACAGCTTCTATACGCAGTATTTT
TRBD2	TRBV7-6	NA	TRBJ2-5	CASSLAVGGQETQYF	TGTGCCAGCAGCTTAGCCGTGGGGGGGCAAGAGACCCAGTACTTC
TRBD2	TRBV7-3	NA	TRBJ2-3	CASSLQASGSTDTQYF	TGTGCCAGCAGCTTACAGGCTAGCGGTAGCACAGATACGCAGTATTTT
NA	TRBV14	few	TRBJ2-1	CASSQTSVDNEQFF	TGTGCCAGCAGCCAAACCTCCGTAGACAATGAGCAGTTCTTC
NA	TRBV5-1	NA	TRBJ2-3	CASSLVARDTQYF	TGCGCCAGCAGCTTGGTGGCAAGAGATACGCAGTATTTT
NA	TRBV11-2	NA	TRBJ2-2	CASSFRSAGELFF	TGTGCCAGCAGCTTCCGATCGGCCGGGGAGCTGTTTTTT
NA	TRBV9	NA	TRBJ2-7	CASSRGHLTYEQYF	TGTGCCAGCAGCCGGGGACATTTAACCTACGAGCAGTACTTC
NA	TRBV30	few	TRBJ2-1	CAWSERDNEQFF	TGTGCCTGGAGTGAGCGAGACAATGAGCAGTTCTTC
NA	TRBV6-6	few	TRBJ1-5	CASSYSVAQPQHF	TGTGCCAGCAGTTACTCGGTGGCTCAGCCCCAGCATTTT
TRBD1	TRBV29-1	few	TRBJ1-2	CSVRGGQGLGGYTF	TGCAGCGTTCGTGGGGGACAGGGGCTTGGTGGCTACACCTTC
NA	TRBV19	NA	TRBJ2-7	CASRISISTGAQYF	TGTGCCAGTAGGATCTCTATATCGACAGGAGCCCAGTACTTC
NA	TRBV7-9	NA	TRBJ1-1	CASSPPGGTEAFF	TGTGCCAGCAGCCCCCCCGGAGGGACTGAAGCTTTCTTT
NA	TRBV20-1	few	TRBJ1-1	CSALLNTEAFF	TGCAGTGCCCTCCTGAACACTGAAGCTTTCTTT
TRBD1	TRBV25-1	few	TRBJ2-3	CASSEMAGGNGDTQYF	TGTGCCAGCAGTGAAATGGCAGGGGGCAATGGTGATACGCAGTATTTT
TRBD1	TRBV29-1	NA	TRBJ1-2	CSARQGKGVYGYTF	TGCAGCGCCAGACAGGGAAAAGGGGTCTATGGCTACACCTTC
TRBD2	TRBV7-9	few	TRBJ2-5	CASSLTRRDLAGGQRTQYF	TGTGCCAGCAGCTTAACCCGCAGAGACCTAGCGGGGGGGCAAAGGACCCAGTACTTC
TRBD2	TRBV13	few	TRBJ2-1	CAARLAGAYEQFF	TGTGCCGCTAGACTAGCGGGGGCTTATGAGCAGTTCTTC
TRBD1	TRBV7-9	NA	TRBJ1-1	CASSFAGGRTEAFF	TGTGCCAGCAGCTTCGCAGGGGGGAGGACTGAAGCTTTCTTT
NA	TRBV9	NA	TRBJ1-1	CASSVVSGRNTEAFF	TGTGCCAGCAGCGTAGTGTCAGGGAGGAATACTGAAGCTTTCTTT